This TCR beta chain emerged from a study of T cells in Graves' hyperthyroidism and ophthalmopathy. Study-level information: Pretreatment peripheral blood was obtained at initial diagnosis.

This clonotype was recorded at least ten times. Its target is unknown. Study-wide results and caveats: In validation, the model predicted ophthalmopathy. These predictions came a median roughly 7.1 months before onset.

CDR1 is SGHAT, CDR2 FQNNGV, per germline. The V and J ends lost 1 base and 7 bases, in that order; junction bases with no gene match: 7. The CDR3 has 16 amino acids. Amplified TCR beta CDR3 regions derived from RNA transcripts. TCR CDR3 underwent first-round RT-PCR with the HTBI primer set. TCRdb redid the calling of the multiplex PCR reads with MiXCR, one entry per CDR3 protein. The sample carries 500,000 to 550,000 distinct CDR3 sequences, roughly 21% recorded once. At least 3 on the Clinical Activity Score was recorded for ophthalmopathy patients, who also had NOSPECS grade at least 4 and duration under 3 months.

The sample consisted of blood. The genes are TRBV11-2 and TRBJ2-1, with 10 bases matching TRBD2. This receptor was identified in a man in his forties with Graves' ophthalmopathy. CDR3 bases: TGTGCCAGCAGCTTAGTGGTACTAGCGGGGAATAATGAGCAGTTCTTC. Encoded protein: CASSLVVLAGNNEQFF.